Listed below are T cell receptor beta chains from one sample, sequenced in a study of Ad26.COV2.S vaccination and SARS-CoV-2 variants. Libraries were prepared by immunoSEQ multiplex PCR; TCRdb keeps only in-frame clonotypes and omits some of them. The sample lists about 350,000 clones, approximately 90% seen once, with 3.9% in the top ten. The sequencing here drew on peripheral blood, taken after recovery from COVID-19. These receptors originate from a human donor who had recovered from COVID-19. CDR3s include the opening cysteine and the closing phenylalanine or tryptophan. The order of the fields is J gene, clone size, D gene, V gene, CDR3 DNA, CDR3 protein. D genes are given only for firm matches. Rows may omit the clone size; those that give it use once, few, many or a size class.

j_call: TRBJ2-3; clone_size: NA; d_call: TRBD2; v_call: TRBV11-3; cdr3_nt: TGTGCCAGCAGCTTAAGTCTAGCGGGGGGACGCACAGATACGCAGTATTTT; cdr3_aa: CASSLSLAGGRTDTQYF
j_call: TRBJ1-2; clone_size: once; d_call: NA; v_call: TRBV27; cdr3_nt: TGTGCCAGCAGTTTATCGATCAGTAACTATGGCTACACCTTC; cdr3_aa: CASSLSISNYGYTF
j_call: TRBJ1-1; clone_size: NA; d_call: NA; v_call: TRBV5-1; cdr3_nt: TGCGCCAGCAGCTTGGCCGTGGGGGGTCACACTGAAGCTTTCTTT; cdr3_aa: CASSLAVGGHTEAFF
j_call: TRBJ2-5; clone_size: NA; d_call: NA; v_call: TRBV5-1; cdr3_nt: TGCGCCAGCAGCTCACAAGCGTACCAAGAGACCCAGTACTTC; cdr3_aa: CASSSQAYQETQYF
j_call: TRBJ1-3; clone_size: NA; d_call: TRBD1; v_call: TRBV2; cdr3_nt: TGTGCCAGCAGTCGGGGACAGGGTTCAGCAAACACCATATATTTT; cdr3_aa: CASSRGQGSANTIYF
j_call: TRBJ2-7; clone_size: NA; d_call: NA; v_call: TRBV5-1; cdr3_nt: TGCGCCAGCAGCGACCGGGACATAGGATACGAGCAGTACTTC; cdr3_aa: CASSDRDIGYEQYF
j_call: TRBJ1-1; clone_size: many; d_call: NA; v_call: TRBV6-4; cdr3_nt: TGTGCCAGCAGTGATACAGTGACGGGAGGCCCGGGCACTGAAGCTTTCTTT; cdr3_aa: CASSDTVTGGPGTEAFF
j_call: TRBJ2-4; clone_size: NA; d_call: TRBD1; v_call: TRBV10-3; cdr3_nt: TGTGCCATCAGTGCACAGGGGATAATAGCCAAAAACATTCAGTACTTC; cdr3_aa: CAISAQGIIAKNIQYF
j_call: TRBJ2-2; clone_size: NA; d_call: NA; v_call: TRBV6-2/TRBV6-3; cdr3_nt: TGTGCCAGCAGTTACTGGGGGGGCCCCACCGGGGAGCTGTTTTTT; cdr3_aa: CASSYWGGPTGELFF
j_call: TRBJ2-5; clone_size: NA; d_call: NA; v_call: TRBV9; cdr3_nt: TGTGCCAGCAGCCCTAGGGGGCAAGAGACCCAGTACTTC; cdr3_aa: CASSPRGQETQYF
j_call: TRBJ1-2; clone_size: NA; d_call: NA; v_call: TRBV5-6; cdr3_nt: TGTGCCAGCAGCTTGGCAAGTGGTGGTGGCTACACCTTC; cdr3_aa: CASSLASGGGYTF
j_call: TRBJ1-1; clone_size: NA; d_call: NA; v_call: TRBV6-2/TRBV6-3; cdr3_nt: TGTGCCAGCAGTTACCCTACAGGTTGGGTGAACACTGAAGCTTTCTTT; cdr3_aa: CASSYPTGWVNTEAFF
j_call: TRBJ2-5; clone_size: NA; d_call: NA; v_call: TRBV25-1; cdr3_nt: TGTGCCAGCAGTGGGCCCCGGGAGACCCAGTACTTC; cdr3_aa: CASSGPRETQYF
j_call: TRBJ1-3; clone_size: NA; d_call: NA; v_call: TRBV6-6; cdr3_nt: TGTGCCAGCTCCACAGTAGCCTTTACCTCCGGAAACACCATATATTTT; cdr3_aa: CASSTVAFTSGNTIYF
j_call: TRBJ1-6; clone_size: once; d_call: NA; v_call: TRBV27; cdr3_nt: TGTGCCAGCACCAACAAGGGGTTAGCGCCCCTCCACTTT; cdr3_aa: CASTNKGLAPLHF
j_call: TRBJ2-5; clone_size: NA; d_call: TRBD1; v_call: TRBV2; cdr3_nt: TGTGCCAGCACAGGGGGCTTCCTCCAAGAGACCCAGTACTTC; cdr3_aa: CASTGGFLQETQYF
j_call: TRBJ1-1; clone_size: once; d_call: TRBD1; v_call: TRBV5-1; cdr3_nt: TGCGCCAGCAACCTTGGAAGGGGGCCCAGGACTGAAGCTTTCTTT; cdr3_aa: CASNLGRGPRTEAFF
j_call: TRBJ2-1; clone_size: NA; d_call: NA; v_call: TRBV27; cdr3_nt: TGTGCCAGCAGTTTATTAGGGGGTGAGCAGTTCTTC; cdr3_aa: CASSLLGGEQFF
j_call: TRBJ1-1; clone_size: NA; d_call: TRBD1; v_call: TRBV7-9; cdr3_nt: TGTGCCAGCAGCGGACAGGGGCCCAAGAACACTGAAGCTTTCTTT; cdr3_aa: CASSGQGPKNTEAFF
j_call: TRBJ1-1; clone_size: NA; d_call: NA; v_call: TRBV4-2; cdr3_nt: TGTGCCAGCAGCCGAGGGGGGACGAACACTGAAGCTTTCTTT; cdr3_aa: CASSRGGTNTEAFF
j_call: TRBJ2-5; clone_size: NA; d_call: NA; v_call: TRBV5-1; cdr3_nt: TGCGCCAGCACAGCTGTGTGGGGAGAGACCCAGTACTTC; cdr3_aa: CASTAVWGETQYF
j_call: TRBJ1-2; clone_size: NA; d_call: TRBD1; v_call: TRBV9; cdr3_nt: TGTGCCAGCAGCGCCCAAAACAGGGGTGGCTACACCTTC; cdr3_aa: CASSAQNRGGYTF
j_call: TRBJ1-1; clone_size: NA; d_call: TRBD1; v_call: TRBV4-1; cdr3_nt: TGCGCCAGCAGCCAAGAATTGTGGGGCAGGGGGCGGAACACTGAAGCTTTCTTT; cdr3_aa: CASSQELWGRGRNTEAFF
j_call: TRBJ1-6; clone_size: NA; d_call: TRBD1; v_call: TRBV27; cdr3_nt: TGTGCCAGCAGTTTGACGGGACAGGGGAATTCACCCCTCCACTTT; cdr3_aa: CASSLTGQGNSPLHF
j_call: TRBJ2-4; clone_size: NA; d_call: NA; v_call: TRBV10-2; cdr3_nt: TGCGCCAGCAGTGAGTCGAAAGGGCAGGGCGAGTACTTC; cdr3_aa: CASSESKGQGEYF
j_call: TRBJ1-3; clone_size: once; d_call: TRBD1; v_call: TRBV5-6; cdr3_nt: TGTGCCAGCAGCCCGACAGGGGTGGACACCATATATTTT; cdr3_aa: CASSPTGVDTIYF
j_call: TRBJ1-2; clone_size: NA; d_call: TRBD1; v_call: TRBV29-1; cdr3_nt: TGCAGCGTTGTTAGGGGGCACTATGGCTACACCTTC; cdr3_aa: CSVVRGHYGYTF
j_call: TRBJ2-1; clone_size: NA; d_call: TRBD2; v_call: TRBV5-1; cdr3_nt: TGCGCCAGCAGCTTGAGTCCAGCGGGGGGTACCGTCAATGAGCAGTTCTTC; cdr3_aa: CASSLSPAGGTVNEQFF
j_call: TRBJ2-3; clone_size: NA; d_call: NA; v_call: TRBV5-1; cdr3_nt: TGCGCCAGCACCCCGACGGCCCGGAACACAGATACGCAGTATTTT; cdr3_aa: CASTPTARNTDTQYF
j_call: TRBJ1-1; clone_size: NA; d_call: NA; v_call: TRBV5-1; cdr3_nt: TGCGCCAGCAGCCCCATTGGGAAGAACACTGAAGCTTTCTTT; cdr3_aa: CASSPIGKNTEAFF
j_call: TRBJ1-2; clone_size: once; d_call: NA; v_call: TRBV2; cdr3_nt: TGTGCCAGCAGTTCCGGACCGACCTCAAACTATGGCTACACCTTC; cdr3_aa: CASSSGPTSNYGYTF
j_call: TRBJ2-7; clone_size: NA; d_call: TRBD2; v_call: TRBV4-2; cdr3_nt: TGTGCCAGCAGCCATAACCCGACTAGCGGGGGAGGGGAGCAGTACTTC; cdr3_aa: CASSHNPTSGGGEQYF
j_call: TRBJ1-2; clone_size: NA; d_call: NA; v_call: TRBV2; cdr3_nt: TGTGCCAGCAGTGGGGACGCATCTAACTATGGCTACACCTTC; cdr3_aa: CASSGDASNYGYTF
j_call: TRBJ2-7; clone_size: NA; d_call: TRBD2; v_call: TRBV6-5; cdr3_nt: TGTGCCAGCAGTTTTGGTAGCGGGGGTAACTACGAGCAGTACTTC; cdr3_aa: CASSFGSGGNYEQYF
j_call: TRBJ2-1; clone_size: NA; d_call: TRBD1; v_call: TRBV15; cdr3_nt: TGTGCCACCAGCAGAAGACAGGGCGCCTACAATGAGCAGTTCTTC; cdr3_aa: CATSRRQGAYNEQFF
j_call: TRBJ1-2; clone_size: NA; d_call: NA; v_call: TRBV4-1; cdr3_nt: TGCGCCAGCAGCCAAGATACCGCAGGCCCTAACTATGGCTACACCTTC; cdr3_aa: CASSQDTAGPNYGYTF
j_call: TRBJ2-2; clone_size: NA; d_call: NA; v_call: TRBV7-9; cdr3_nt: TGTGCCAGCAGCTTATCGCGGGGCCCTCATAACACCGGGGAGCTGTTTTTT; cdr3_aa: CASSLSRGPHNTGELFF
j_call: TRBJ1-4; clone_size: NA; d_call: NA; v_call: TRBV5-6; cdr3_nt: TGTGCCAGCAGCTTGGAGGGGGGTTGGAATGAAAAACTGTTTTTT; cdr3_aa: CASSLEGGWNEKLFF
j_call: TRBJ2-3; clone_size: NA; d_call: TRBD2; v_call: TRBV9; cdr3_nt: TGTGCCAGCAGCGTAGGTACTAGCGGGGTGCAAGATACGCAGTATTTT; cdr3_aa: CASSVGTSGVQDTQYF
j_call: TRBJ2-3; clone_size: NA; d_call: NA; v_call: TRBV7-9; cdr3_nt: TGTGCCAGCAGCCCCCCGGGGCCTATTACAGATACGCAGTATTTT; cdr3_aa: CASSPPGPITDTQYF
j_call: TRBJ2-2; clone_size: NA; d_call: NA; v_call: TRBV9; cdr3_nt: TGTGCCAGCAGCGTAGGGAGTACCGGGGAGCTGTTTTTT; cdr3_aa: CASSVGSTGELFF
j_call: TRBJ2-1; clone_size: NA; d_call: NA; v_call: TRBV5-4; cdr3_nt: TGTGCCAGCAGCTTGCCGAGTTACAATGAGCAGTTCTTC; cdr3_aa: CASSLPSYNEQFF
j_call: TRBJ2-2; clone_size: NA; d_call: NA; v_call: TRBV6-5; cdr3_nt: TGTGCCAGCAGCGGGAATACGAACACCGGGGAGCTGTTTTTT; cdr3_aa: CASSGNTNTGELFF
j_call: TRBJ2-7; clone_size: NA; d_call: TRBD1; v_call: TRBV11-3; cdr3_nt: TGTGCCAGCAGCTTGGGGGACAGGGGGCGATACGAGCAGTACTTC; cdr3_aa: CASSLGDRGRYEQYF
j_call: TRBJ2-5; clone_size: NA; d_call: TRBD1; v_call: TRBV10-3; cdr3_nt: TGTGCCACCCGGTGGGACAGCCAAGAGACCCAGTACTTC; cdr3_aa: CATRWDSQETQYF
j_call: TRBJ2-1; clone_size: once; d_call: TRBD2; v_call: TRBV7-8; cdr3_nt: TGTGCCAGCAGCTTCGGACTAGCGGGGGGATGGAATGAGCAGTTCTTC; cdr3_aa: CASSFGLAGGWNEQFF
j_call: TRBJ1-2; clone_size: NA; d_call: NA; v_call: TRBV16; cdr3_nt: TGTGCCAGCAGCCAAAGGGAGAACTATGGCTACACCTTC; cdr3_aa: CASSQRENYGYTF
j_call: TRBJ1-1; clone_size: NA; d_call: NA; v_call: TRBV3-1/TRBV3-2; cdr3_nt: TGTGCCAGCAGCCAGGCAGTGGGGGCGGTCGCTTTCTTT; cdr3_aa: CASSQAVGAVAFF
j_call: TRBJ2-2; clone_size: NA; d_call: TRBD1; v_call: TRBV9; cdr3_nt: TGTGCCAGCAGCGCAAGACAGGGATCGGCCGGGGAGCTGTTTTTT; cdr3_aa: CASSARQGSAGELFF
j_call: TRBJ2-6; clone_size: NA; d_call: TRBD1; v_call: TRBV7-2; cdr3_nt: TGTGCCAGCAGCTTAGCACCGGGGGACAGGGGGTTCCTCTCTGGGGCCAACGTCCTGACTTTC; cdr3_aa: CASSLAPGDRGFLSGANVLTF
j_call: TRBJ2-3; clone_size: NA; d_call: TRBD2; v_call: TRBV6-1; cdr3_nt: TGTGCCAGCAGTGAGCGGGGGGCTCGCACAGATACGCAGTATTTT; cdr3_aa: CASSERGARTDTQYF
j_call: TRBJ2-7; clone_size: NA; d_call: TRBD2; v_call: TRBV11-2; cdr3_nt: TGTGCCAGCAGCCCTCTGGCGGGAGGCGAGCAGTACTTC; cdr3_aa: CASSPLAGGEQYF